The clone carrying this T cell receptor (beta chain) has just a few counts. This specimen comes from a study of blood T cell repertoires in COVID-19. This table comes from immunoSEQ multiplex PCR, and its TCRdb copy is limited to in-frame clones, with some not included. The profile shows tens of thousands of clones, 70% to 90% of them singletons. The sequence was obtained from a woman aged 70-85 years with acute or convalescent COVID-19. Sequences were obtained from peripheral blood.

The CDR3 DNA reads TGTGCCAGCAGTAAGGGGTCCAATCAGCCCCAGCATTTT. Its protein product is CASSKGSNQPQHF. J is TRBJ1-5 and V is TRBV2, with a weak D call TRBD1 (5 bases). The germline gives CDR1 SNHLY, CDR2 FYNNEI. V was shortened by 5 bases and J by 3 bases, with 8 bases between the two germline ends. The CDR3 is made up of 13 amino acids.